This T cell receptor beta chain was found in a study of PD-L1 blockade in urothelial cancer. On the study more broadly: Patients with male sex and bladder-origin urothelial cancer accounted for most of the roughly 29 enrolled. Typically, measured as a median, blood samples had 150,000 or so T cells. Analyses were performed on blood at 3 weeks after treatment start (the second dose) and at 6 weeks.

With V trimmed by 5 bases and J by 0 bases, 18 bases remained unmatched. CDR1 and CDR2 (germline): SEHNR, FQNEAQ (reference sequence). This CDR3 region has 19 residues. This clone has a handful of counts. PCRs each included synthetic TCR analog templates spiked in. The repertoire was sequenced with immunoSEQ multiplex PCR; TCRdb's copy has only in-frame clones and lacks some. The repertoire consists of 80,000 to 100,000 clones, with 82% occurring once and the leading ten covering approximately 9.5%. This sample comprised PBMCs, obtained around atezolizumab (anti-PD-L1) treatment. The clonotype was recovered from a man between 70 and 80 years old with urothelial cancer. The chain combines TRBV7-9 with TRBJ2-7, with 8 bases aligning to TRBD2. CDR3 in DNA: TGTGCCAGCAGCCCTCTCGAGCTAGCGGGCGCGGGGGCCTCCTACGAGCAGTACTTC. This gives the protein CASSPLELAGAGASYEQYF. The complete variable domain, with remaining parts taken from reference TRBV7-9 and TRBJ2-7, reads DTGVSQNPRHKITKRGQNVTFRCDPISEHNRLYWYRQTLGQGPEFLTYFQNEAQLEKSRLLSDRFSAERPKGSFSTLEIQRTEQGDSAMYLCASSPLELAGAGASYEQYFGPGTRLTVT.